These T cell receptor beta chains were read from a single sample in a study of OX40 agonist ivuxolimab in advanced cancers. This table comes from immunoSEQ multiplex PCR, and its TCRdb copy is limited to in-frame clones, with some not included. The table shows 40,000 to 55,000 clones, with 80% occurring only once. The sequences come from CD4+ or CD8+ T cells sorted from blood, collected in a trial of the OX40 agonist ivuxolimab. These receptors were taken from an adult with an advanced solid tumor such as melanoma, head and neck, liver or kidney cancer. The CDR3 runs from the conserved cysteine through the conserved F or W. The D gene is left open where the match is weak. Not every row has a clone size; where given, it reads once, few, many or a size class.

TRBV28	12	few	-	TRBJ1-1	CASSRLQGRAFF	TGTGCCAGCAGTCGGCTCCAGGGAAGGGCTTTCTTT
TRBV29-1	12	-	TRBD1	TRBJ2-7	CSVAPDRGEQYF	TGCAGCGTTGCCCCTGACAGGGGCGAGCAGTACTTC
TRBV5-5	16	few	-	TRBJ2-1	CASSPRATTSYNEQFF	TGTGCCAGCAGTCCCAGGGCTACTACGTCCTACAATGAGCAGTTCTTC
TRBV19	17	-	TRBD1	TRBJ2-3	CASSMIGQGHGTDTQYF	TGTGCCAGTAGTATGATCGGACAGGGGCATGGGACAGATACGCAGTATTTT
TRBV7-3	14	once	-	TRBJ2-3	CASSLFSRPDTQYF	TGTGCCAGCAGCTTATTTTCTAGGCCAGATACGCAGTATTTT
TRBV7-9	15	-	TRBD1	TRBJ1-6	CASSLGDRGLSPLHF	TGTGCCAGCAGCTTAGGGGACAGGGGGCTATCACCCCTCCACTTT
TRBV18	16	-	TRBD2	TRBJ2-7	CASSKSGTSGSYEQYF	TGTGCCAGCTCAAAATCCGGGACTAGCGGCTCCTACGAGCAGTACTTC
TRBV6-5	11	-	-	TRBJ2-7	CASRAGYEQYF	TGTGCCAGCCGGGCGGGCTACGAGCAGTACTTC
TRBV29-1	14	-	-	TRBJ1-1	CIGRGPAPVTEAFF	TGCATCGGTCGAGGACCGGCCCCGGTCACTGAAGCTTTCTTT
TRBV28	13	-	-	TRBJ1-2	CASSSGLINGYTF	TGTGCCAGCAGTTCGGGACTGATAAATGGCTACACCTTC
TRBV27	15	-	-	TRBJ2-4	CASQGWGATKNIQYF	TGTGCCAGCCAGGGGTGGGGGGCGACCAAAAACATTCAGTACTTC
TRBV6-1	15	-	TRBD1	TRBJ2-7	CASSEMGTGPYEQYF	TGTGCCAGCAGTGAAATGGGGACAGGACCCTACGAGCAGTACTTC
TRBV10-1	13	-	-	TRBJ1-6	CASSESARSPLHF	TGCGCCAGCAGTGAGTCGGCCAGGTCACCCCTCCACTTT
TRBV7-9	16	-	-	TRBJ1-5	CASSSLIEADNQPQHF	TGTGCCAGCAGCTCCCTAATCGAGGCGGATAATCAGCCCCAGCATTTT
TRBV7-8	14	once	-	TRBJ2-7	CASSLAETVYEQYF	TGTGCCAGCAGCTTAGCGGAGACAGTCTACGAGCAGTACTTC
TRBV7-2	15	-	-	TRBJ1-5	CASTYGGVGNQPQHF	TGTGCCAGCACCTACGGGGGAGTCGGCAATCAGCCCCAGCATTTT
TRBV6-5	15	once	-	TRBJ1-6	CASRPAQGDNSPLHF	TGTGCCAGCAGACCCGCACAGGGAGATAATTCACCCCTCCACTTT
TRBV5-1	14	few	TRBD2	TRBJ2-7	CASSTSGPAYEQYF	TGCGCCAGCTCGACTAGCGGGCCCGCCTACGAGCAGTACTTC
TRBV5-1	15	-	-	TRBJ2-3	CASSFGGRLTDTQYF	TGCGCCAGCAGCTTTGGAGGGAGGCTCACAGATACGCAGTATTTT
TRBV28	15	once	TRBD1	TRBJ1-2	CASTIPGTANYGYTF	TGTGCCAGCACCATACCTGGGACAGCCAACTATGGCTACACCTTC
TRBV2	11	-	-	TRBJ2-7	CASSQSYEQYF	TGTGCCAGCAGTCAGTCATACGAGCAGTACTTC
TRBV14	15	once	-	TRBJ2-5	CASSLGLAVQETQYF	TGTGCCAGCAGCCTCGGTTTAGCGGTCCAAGAGACCCAGTACTTC
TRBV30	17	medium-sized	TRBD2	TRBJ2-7	CAQHRKGRPGLEYEQYF	TGTGCCCAGCACCGGAAGGGTAGACCGGGACTAGAGTACGAGCAGTACTTC
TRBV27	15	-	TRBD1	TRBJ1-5	CASSSGTGINQPQHF	TGTGCCAGCAGTTCAGGGACAGGGATCAATCAGCCCCAGCATTTT
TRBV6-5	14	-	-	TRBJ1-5	CASSYRVGNQPQHF	TGTGCCAGCAGTTACAGGGTGGGCAATCAGCCCCAGCATTTT
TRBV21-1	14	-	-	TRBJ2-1	CASTLGQAPNEQFF	TGTGCCAGCACCCTCGGACAGGCGCCCAATGAGCAGTTCTTC
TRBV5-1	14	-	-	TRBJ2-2	CASSLAWDPGELFF	TGCGCCAGCAGCTTGGCATGGGATCCCGGGGAGCTGTTTTTT
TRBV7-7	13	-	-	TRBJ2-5	CASSSGVGETQYF	TGTGCTAGCAGCTCAGGGGTTGGAGAGACCCAGTACTTC
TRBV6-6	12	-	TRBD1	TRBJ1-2	CASSDRGYGYTF	TGTGCCAGCAGTGACAGGGGCTATGGCTACACCTTC
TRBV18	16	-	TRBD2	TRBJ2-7	CASSQGRTSGRFEQYF	TGTGCCAGCTCACAAGGGCGAACTAGCGGGAGGTTTGAGCAGTACTTC
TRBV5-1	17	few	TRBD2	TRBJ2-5	CASSLGGLAGVKETQYF	TGCGCCAGCAGCTTGGGGGGACTAGCGGGAGTAAAAGAGACCCAGTACTTC
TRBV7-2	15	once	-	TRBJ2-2	CASSSRTGNTGELFF	TGTGCCAGCAGCTCCAGGACGGGGAACACCGGGGAGCTGTTTTTT
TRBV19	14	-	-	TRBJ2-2	CATNTGSNTGELFF	TGTGCCACCAATACAGGGAGTAACACCGGGGAGCTGTTTTTT
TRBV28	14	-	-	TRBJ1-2	CASRPQGRNYGYTF	TGTGCCAGCAGACCCCAGGGACGTAACTATGGCTACACCTTC
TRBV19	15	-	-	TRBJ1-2	CASTLGFGRSDGYTF	TGTGCCAGTACCCTCGGATTCGGGCGCAGTGACGGCTACACCTTC
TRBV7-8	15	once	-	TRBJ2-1	CASSLAENIRKGEFF	TGTGCCAGCAGCTTAGCGGAGAATATCCGGAAGGGAGAGTTCTTC
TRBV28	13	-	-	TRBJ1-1	CASSFWVGTEAFF	TGTGCCAGCAGTTTTTGGGTCGGCACTGAAGCTTTCTTT
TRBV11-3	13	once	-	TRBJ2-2	CASSSEGGGELFF	TGTGCCAGCAGCTCGGAGGGAGGCGGGGAGCTGTTTTTT
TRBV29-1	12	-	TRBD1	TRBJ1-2	CSVDGQGHGYTF	TGCAGCGTTGACGGACAGGGCCATGGCTACACCTTC
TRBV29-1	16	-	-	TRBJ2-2	CSTRGSGHTNTGELFF	TGCAGCACCCGAGGTAGCGGCCATACGAACACCGGGGAGCTGTTTTTT
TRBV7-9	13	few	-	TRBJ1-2	CASRLELGDGYTF	TGTGCCAGCAGACTAGAGCTGGGGGACGGCTACACCTTC
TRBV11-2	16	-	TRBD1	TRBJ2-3	CASSIQQGAATDTQYF	TGTGCCAGCAGCATCCAACAGGGGGCAGCGACAGATACGCAGTATTTT
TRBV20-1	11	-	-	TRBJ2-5	CSAATPVTQYF	TGCAGTGCCGCGACCCCTGTGACCCAGTACTTC
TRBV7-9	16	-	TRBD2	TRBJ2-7	CASSVGGGTRNYEQYF	TGTGCCAGCAGCGTCGGCGGGGGGACTAGAAACTACGAGCAGTACTTC
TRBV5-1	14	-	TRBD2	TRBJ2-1	CASSLGLAGGEQFF	TGCGCCAGCAGCTTGGGGCTAGCGGGAGGAGAGCAGTTCTTC
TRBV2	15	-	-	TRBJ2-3	CASSEQDSDTDTQYF	TGTGCCAGCAGTGAACAGGACAGCGACACAGATACGCAGTATTTT
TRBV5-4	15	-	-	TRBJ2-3	CASSLAETGQDTQYF	TGTGCCAGCAGCTTGGCGGAGACGGGGCAAGATACGCAGTATTTT
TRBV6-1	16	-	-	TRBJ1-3	CASSETPPGNGNTIYF	TGTGCCAGCAGCGAAACCCCCCCGGGGAACGGAAACACCATATATTTT
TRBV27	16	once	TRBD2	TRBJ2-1	CASSLLLAGGYNEQFF	TGTGCCAGCAGTTTACTCCTAGCGGGAGGCTACAATGAGCAGTTCTTC
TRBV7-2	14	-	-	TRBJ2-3	CASSLSSGTDTQYF	TGTGCCAGCAGCTTATCTAGTGGCACAGATACGCAGTATTTT
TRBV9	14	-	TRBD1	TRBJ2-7	CASSQGQALGEQYF	TGTGCCAGCAGCCAAGGACAGGCCCTGGGTGAGCAGTACTTC
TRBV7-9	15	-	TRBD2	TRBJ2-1	CASSQAGVSYNEQFF	TGTGCCAGCAGCCAAGCGGGAGTATCCTACAATGAGCAGTTCTTC
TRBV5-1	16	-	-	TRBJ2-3	CASSLEGLRGTDTQYF	TGCGCCAGCAGCTTGGAAGGCCTAAGAGGCACAGATACGCAGTATTTT
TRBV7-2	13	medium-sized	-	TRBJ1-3	CASGADSGNTIYF	TGTGCCAGCGGTGCCGACTCTGGAAACACCATATATTTT
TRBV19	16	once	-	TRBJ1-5	CASSIVAVDSNQPQHF	TGTGCCAGTAGTATAGTGGCAGTCGATAGCAATCAGCCCCAGCATTTT
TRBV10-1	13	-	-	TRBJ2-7	CASSDPGVNEQYF	TGCGCCAGCAGTGATCCCGGGGTCAACGAGCAGTACTTC
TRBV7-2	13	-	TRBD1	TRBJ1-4	CASSITGGGKLFF	TGTGCCAGCAGCATAACAGGGGGCGGAAAACTGTTTTTT